The 10 T cell receptor beta chains below were found in one sample sequenced in a study of blood T cells in healthy people across ages. It was with a sample-barcoded 5' primer and a J-beta primer mix that a second PCR of roughly 7 to 11 cycles was run. TCRdb re-called the 5' RACE reads with MiXCR, one entry per CDR3 protein. The table shows around 1,800,000 distinct CDR3 sequences, with about 39% occurring only once. Input material: blood. All receptors come from a human donor in good health.

This clonotype was seen only a few times. This rearrangement joins TRBV20-1 to TRBJ2-3; 8 nucleotides agree with TRBD2. The CDR3 spans 14 residues. CDR1 and CDR2 (germline): DFQATT, SNEGSKA (reference sequence). Losses at the gene ends were 6 bases for V and 1 base for J; bases not matched to a gene: 6. The CDR3 protein is CSAPLAAGTDTQYF. CDR3 nucleotide sequence: TGCAGTGCCCCACTAGCGGCAGGCACAGATACGCAGTATTTT.

The V gene is TRBV28, the J gene TRBJ2-4; tentatively, D is TRBD2 (6 bases). The CDR3 is made up of 15 amino acids. The V end lost 4 bases, the J end lost 13 bases, and 23 bases lay between the germline ends. Germline assignment: CDR1 MDHEN and CDR2 SYDVKM. CDR3 in amino acids: CASSSLEGGLGEQYF. CDR3 in DNA: TGTGCCAGCAGTTCCCTAGAGGGAGGCCTAGGTGAGCAGTACTTC.

CDR3 loop: CASSLIDNYEQYF. The CDR3 DNA is TGTGCCAGCAGCTTAATCGACAACTACGAGCAGTACTTC. The chain employs TRBV7-2 and TRBJ2-7, with D uncertain. The CDR3 totals 13 residues. Germline CDR1 is SGHTA and CDR2 is FQGNSA. V shed 2 bases and J shed 3 bases, with 8 bases lying between them.

This clonotype was detected only a few times. The J gene is TRBJ2-1, the V gene TRBV7-9, with 8 nucleotides matching TRBD2. The V gene's germline CDR1 is SEHNR and CDR2 FQNEAQ (reference sequence). V shed 5 bases and J 4 bases; nucleotides not matched to a gene: 7. The CDR3 has 15 residues. This CDR3 is CASSRGGASYNEQFF. The CDR3 DNA sequence: TGTGCCAGCAGCCGGGGGGGGGCTTCTTACAATGAGCAGTTCTTC.

A note on this clonotype: An end of the junction does not agree with germline; a read error may underlie this. This chain joins TRBV6-5 and TRBJ2-3; the match to TRBD1 covers 7 bases. This CDR3 has 16 residues. Germline lookup yields CDR1 MNHEY and CDR2 SVGAGI. This CDR3 is CAGSYSTGQGTDTQYF. The CDR3 DNA reads as TGTGCCGGCAGTTACTCGACAGGGCAGGGGACAGATACGCAGTATTTT.

This clonotype was recorded a few times. The rearrangement uses TRBV7-8 and TRBJ1-4; tentatively, D is TRBD1 (5 bases). Germline lookup yields CDR1 SGHVS and CDR2 FQNEAQ. This CDR3 contains 15 residues. V shed 4 bases and J shed 8 bases, with 17 bases lying between them. The CDR3 DNA reads as TGTGCCAGCAGCTCTGGGGCAGGGTCGAGAGAAAAACTGTTTTTT. Translated, it gives CASSSGAGSREKLFF.

The chain combines TRBV30 with TRBJ2-6; 12 bases are shared with TRBD2. Germline V lookup: CDR1 GTSNPN, CDR2 SVGIG (reference sequence). CDR3 size: 20 residues. V dropped 4 bases and J dropped 0; count of bases not matched to a gene: 13. CDR3 bases: TGTGCCTGGACCCCACGGGGACTAGCGGGTTGGAGCTCTGGGGCCAACGTCCTGACTTTC. It is translated as CAWTPRGLAGWSSGANVLTF.

The V and J genes are TRBV15 and TRBJ2-3; 16 bases agree with TRBD2. This CDR3 contains 20 residues. V was pared by 1 base and J by 2 bases, with 9 bases of the junction left unmatched. CDR1 is LNHNV and CDR2 is YYDKDF in the germline V gene (reference sequence). CDR3 protein: CATSRAFLGTSGGVTDTQYF. CDR3 bases: TGTGCCACCAGCAGAGCGTTCCTGGGGACTAGCGGGGGGGTCACAGATACGCAGTATTTT.

This clonotype was observed a few times. The chain combines TRBV9 with TRBJ2-7; 7 bases are shared with TRBD1. Germline-derived CDR1 and CDR2 are SGDLS and YYNGEE. The V gene end was trimmed by 2 bases and the J gene end by 3 bases; junction bases not matched to a gene: 5. There are 14 residues in the CDR3. The CDR3 nucleotides are TGTGCCAGCAGCGTTTCGGGACAGTACTACGAGCAGTACTTC. Its protein product is CASSVSGQYYEQYF.

The chain uses TRBV20-1 and TRBJ2-5; D gene ambiguous. CDR3 length: 14 amino acids. CDR1 DFQATT and CDR2 SNEGSKA come from the germline V gene (reference sequence). The V gene lost 0 bases and the J gene lost 0 bases, with 8 bases spanning the gap. The CDR3 is CSARDMGYQETQYF. CDR3 nucleotides: TGCAGTGCTAGAGATATGGGGTACCAAGAGACCCAGTACTTC.